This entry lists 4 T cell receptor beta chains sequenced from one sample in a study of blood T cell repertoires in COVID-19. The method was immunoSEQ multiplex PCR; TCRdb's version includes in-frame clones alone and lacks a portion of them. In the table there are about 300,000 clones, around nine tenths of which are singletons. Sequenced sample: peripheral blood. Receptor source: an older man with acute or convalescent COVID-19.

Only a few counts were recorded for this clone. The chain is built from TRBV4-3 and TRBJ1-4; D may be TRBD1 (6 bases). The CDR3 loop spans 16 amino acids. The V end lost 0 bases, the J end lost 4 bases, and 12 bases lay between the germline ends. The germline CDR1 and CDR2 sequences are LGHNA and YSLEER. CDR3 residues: CASSQDWGLGNEKLFF. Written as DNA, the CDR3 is TGCGCCAGCAGCCAAGATTGGGGGCTAGGTAATGAAAAACTGTTTTTT.

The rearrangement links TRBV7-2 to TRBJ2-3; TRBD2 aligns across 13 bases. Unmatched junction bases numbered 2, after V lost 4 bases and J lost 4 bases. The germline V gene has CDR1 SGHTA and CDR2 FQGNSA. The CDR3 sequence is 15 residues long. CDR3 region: CASSWGTSGADTQYF. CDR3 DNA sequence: TGTGCCAGCAGCTGGGGGACTAGCGGGGCAGATACGCAGTATTTT.

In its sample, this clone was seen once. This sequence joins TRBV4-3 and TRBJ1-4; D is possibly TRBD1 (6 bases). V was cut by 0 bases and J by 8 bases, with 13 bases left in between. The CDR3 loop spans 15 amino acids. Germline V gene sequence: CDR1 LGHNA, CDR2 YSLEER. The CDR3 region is CASSQDLPGAEKLFF. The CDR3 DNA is TGCGCCAGCAGCCAAGATTTGCCAGGGGCGGAAAAACTGTTTTTT.

The CDR3 DNA is TGCGCCAGCAGCCCGGGACTAGCGGAGGGACCAGAGCAGTTCTTC. It specifies CASSPGLAEGPEQFF. The chain uses TRBV5-1 and TRBJ2-1, with 11 positions matching TRBD2. With V trimmed by 4 bases and J by 10 bases, 10 bases remained unmatched. The CDR3 loop spans 15 amino acids. Germline V lookup: CDR1 SGHRS, CDR2 YFSETQ.